This is a list of T cell receptor beta chains from one sample in a study of T cells in Graves' hyperthyroidism and ophthalmopathy. TCRdb redid the calling of the multiplex PCR reads with MiXCR, one entry per CDR3 protein. The sample records around 350,000 distinct CDR3 sequences, about 14% being singletons. The sequenced sample was blood. The receptors here all came from a woman in her 30s with Graves' ophthalmopathy. CDR3s include the opening cysteine and the closing phenylalanine or tryptophan. D genes are given only for firm matches. Clone size, where shown, is once, few, many, or a class for clones that have expanded.

d_gene,abundance,j_gene,v_gene,CDR3aa,CDR3nt
TRBD2,many,TRBJ2-3,TRBV20-1,CSAREDSGGASTDTQYF,TGCAGTGCTAGAGAGGATAGCGGGGGGGCTAGCACAGATACGCAGTATTTT
.,many,TRBJ2-7,TRBV28,CASSSPLLADVYEQYF,TGTGCCAGCAGTTCCCCGTTGCTTGCCGATGTCTACGAGCAGTACTTC
.,many,TRBJ1-5,TRBV7-8,CASSWKQQVPQHF,TGTGCCAGCAGCTGGAAGCAACAGGTGCCCCAGCATTTT
.,many,TRBJ1-5,TRBV20-1,CSARAGYQPQHF,TGCAGTGCTAGAGCAGGGTATCAGCCCCAGCATTTT
.,many,TRBJ2-1,TRBV7-8,CASSLARKGYNEQFF,TGTGCCAGCAGCTTAGCACGCAAGGGGTACAATGAGCAGTTCTTC
.,many,TRBJ1-3,TRBV7-9,CASSLVGSSGNTIYF,TGTGCCAGCAGCTTAGTTGGGAGCTCTGGAAACACCATATATTTT
.,few,TRBJ2-6,TRBV28,CASRIGGAGANVLTF,TGTGCCAGCAGGATAGGTGGCGCTGGGGCCAACGTCCTGACTTTC
TRBD2,.,TRBJ2-3,TRBV7-2,CASSFGSLAGSTDTQYF,TGTGCCAGCAGCTTCGGGTCGCTAGCGGGATCCACAGATACGCAGTATTTT
TRBD1,many,TRBJ1-1,TRBV15,CATSKPGQMNTEAFF,TGTGCCACCAGCAAACCGGGACAGATGAACACTGAAGCTTTCTTT
TRBD1,many,TRBJ2-2,TRBV24-1,CATSDTGTGVGVRTGELFF,TGTGCCACCAGTGACACCGGGACAGGGGTCGGTGTAAGGACCGGGGAGCTGTTTTTT
TRBD1,many,TRBJ2-7,TRBV18,CASSPRGQGTLAEQYF,TGTGCCAGCTCACCTCGGGGACAGGGAACCCTCGCCGAGCAGTACTTC
TRBD2,.,TRBJ2-1,TRBV10-3,CAIRKTSGGASYNEQFF,TGTGCCATCAGAAAGACTAGCGGGGGGGCCTCCTACAATGAGCAGTTCTTC
.,.,TRBJ2-5,TRBV11-2,CASSPSGSQGTQYF,TGTGCCAGCAGCCCAAGCGGTAGCCAAGGGACCCAGTACTTC
.,few,TRBJ2-1,TRBV15,CATSSPLIAGDSYNEQFF,TGTGCCACCAGCAGCCCACTAATTGCAGGGGACTCCTACAATGAGCAGTTCTTC
.,.,TRBJ2-5,TRBV7-9,CASSSGGRGRFQETQYF,TGTGCCAGCAGCTCGGGGGGTCGGGGGCGATTCCAAGAGACCCAGTACTTC
TRBD1,many,TRBJ2-4,TRBV7-9,CASSERQGDIQYF,TGTGCCAGCAGCGAACGACAGGGGGACATTCAGTACTTC
TRBD2,.,TRBJ2-7,TRBV12-3/TRBV12-4,CASSLARVAGALNSYEQYF,TGTGCCAGCAGTTTAGCGCGGGTAGCGGGGGCCCTAAACTCCTACGAGCAGTACTTC
.,few,TRBJ1-5,TRBV5-6,CASSLGGLSAVDQPQHF,TGTGCCAGCAGCTTGGGAGGTTTAAGTGCGGTTGATCAGCCCCAGCATTTT
.,many,TRBJ1-1,TRBV28,CASTKLLNTEAFF,TGTGCCAGCACCAAGTTATTGAACACTGAAGCTTTCTTT
.,many,TRBJ2-7,TRBV28,CASSFGPGVSDEQYF,TGTGCCAGCAGTTTTGGGCCAGGGGTTTCCGACGAGCAGTACTTC
TRBD1,many,TRBJ2-7,TRBV2,CARKRLDRDEQYF,TGTGCCAGAAAACGACTCGACAGGGACGAGCAGTACTTC
.,few,TRBJ2-1,TRBV19,CASSTKASLYEQFF,TGTGCCAGTAGTACAAAGGCCAGTTTGTATGAGCAGTTCTTC
.,many,TRBJ2-5,TRBV18,CASSRRHLQETQYF,TGTGCCAGCTCACGTAGACATTTACAAGAGACCCAGTACTTC
.,.,TRBJ1-1,TRBV28,CASSLPRGGSVGAFF,TGTGCCAGCAGTTTACCGAGGGGAGGGAGTGTAGGAGCTTTCTTT
TRBD2,many,TRBJ2-1,TRBV30,CAWSPRLAGGFRMSQFF,TGTGCCTGGAGTCCCCGACTAGCGGGGGGCTTCCGCATGTCGCAGTTCTTC
.,many,TRBJ2-3,TRBV12-3/TRBV12-4,CASTPVGGGLPTDTQYF,TGTGCCAGCACTCCCGTTGGCGGAGGGCTACCCACAGATACGCAGTATTTT
TRBD1,many,TRBJ2-5,TRBV30,CAWNTAGGLSETQYF,TGTGCCTGGAACACGGCAGGGGGCCTATCGGAGACCCAGTACTTC
TRBD2,many,TRBJ2-1,TRBV5-1,CASSLAPPGGVDEQFF,TGCGCCAGCAGCTTGGCACCCCCCGGGGGGGTCGATGAGCAGTTCTTC